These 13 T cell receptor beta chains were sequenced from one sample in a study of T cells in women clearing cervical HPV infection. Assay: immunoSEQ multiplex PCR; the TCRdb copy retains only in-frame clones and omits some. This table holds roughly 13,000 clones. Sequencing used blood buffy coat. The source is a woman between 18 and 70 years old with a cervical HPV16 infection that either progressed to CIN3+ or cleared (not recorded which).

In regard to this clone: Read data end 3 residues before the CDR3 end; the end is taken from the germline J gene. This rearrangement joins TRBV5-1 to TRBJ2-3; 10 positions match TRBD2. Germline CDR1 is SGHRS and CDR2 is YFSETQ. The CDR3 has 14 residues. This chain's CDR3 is CASSLGTSGLTQYF. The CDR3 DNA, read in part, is TGCGCCAGCAGCTTGGGGACTAGCGGCTTAACG.

The CDR3 protein is CASSKGQGSWETQYF. The sequenced CDR3 bases are TGTGCCAGCAGCAAAGGACAAGGGTCTTGGGAGACC. This chain links TRBV11-2 with TRBJ2-5; weak D call: TRBD1 (5 bases). Sequencing ends 3 residues short of the CDR3 end; the germline J gene provides the rest. There are 15 residues in the CDR3. CDR1 and CDR2 from the germline V gene are SGHAT and FQNNGV. V shed 5 bases and J shed 5 bases, with 18 bases lying between them.

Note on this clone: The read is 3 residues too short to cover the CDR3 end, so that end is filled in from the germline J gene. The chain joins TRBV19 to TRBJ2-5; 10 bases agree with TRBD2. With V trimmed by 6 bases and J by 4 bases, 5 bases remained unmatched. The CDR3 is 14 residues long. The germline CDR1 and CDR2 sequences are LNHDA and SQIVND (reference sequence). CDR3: CASRPRLAGETQYF. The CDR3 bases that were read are TGTGCCAGTAGGCCCCGACTAGCGGGAGAGACC.

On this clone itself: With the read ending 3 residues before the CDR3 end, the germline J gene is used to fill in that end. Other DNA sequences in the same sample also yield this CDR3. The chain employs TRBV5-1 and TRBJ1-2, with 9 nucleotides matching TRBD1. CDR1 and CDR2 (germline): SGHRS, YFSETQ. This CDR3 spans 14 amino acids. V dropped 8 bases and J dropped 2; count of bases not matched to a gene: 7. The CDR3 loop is CASSPGTGNYGYTF. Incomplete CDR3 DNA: TGCGCCAGTAGCCCCGGGACAGGGAACTATGGC. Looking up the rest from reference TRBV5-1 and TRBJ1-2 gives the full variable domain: KAGVTQTPRYLIKTRGQQVTLSCSPISGHRSVSWYQQTPGQGLQFLFEYFSETQRNKGNFPGRFSGRQFSNSRSEMNVSTLELGDSALYLCASSPGTGNYGYTFGSGTRLTVV.

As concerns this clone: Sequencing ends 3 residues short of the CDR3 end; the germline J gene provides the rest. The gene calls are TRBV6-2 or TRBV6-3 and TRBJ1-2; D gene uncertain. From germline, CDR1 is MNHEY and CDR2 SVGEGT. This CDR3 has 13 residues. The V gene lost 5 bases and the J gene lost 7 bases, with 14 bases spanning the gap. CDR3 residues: CASSLNLEIGYTF. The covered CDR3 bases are TGTGCCAGCAGTCTGAACTTAGAGATTGGC.

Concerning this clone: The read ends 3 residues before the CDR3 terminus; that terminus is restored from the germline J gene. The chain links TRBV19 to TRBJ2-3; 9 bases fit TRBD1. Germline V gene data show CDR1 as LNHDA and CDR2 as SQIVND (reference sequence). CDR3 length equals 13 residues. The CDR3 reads CASSQGQGQPQYF. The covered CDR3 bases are TGTGCCAGTAGTCAGGGACAGGGTCAGCCG.

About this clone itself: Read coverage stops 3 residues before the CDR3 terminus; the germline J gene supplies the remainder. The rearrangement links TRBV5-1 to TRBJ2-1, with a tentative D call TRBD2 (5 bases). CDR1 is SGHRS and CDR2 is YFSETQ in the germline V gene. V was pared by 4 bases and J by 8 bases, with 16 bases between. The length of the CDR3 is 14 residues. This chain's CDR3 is CASSPEFSRDEQFF. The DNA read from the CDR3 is TGCGCCAGCAGCCCGGAATTTTCGAGGGATGAG.

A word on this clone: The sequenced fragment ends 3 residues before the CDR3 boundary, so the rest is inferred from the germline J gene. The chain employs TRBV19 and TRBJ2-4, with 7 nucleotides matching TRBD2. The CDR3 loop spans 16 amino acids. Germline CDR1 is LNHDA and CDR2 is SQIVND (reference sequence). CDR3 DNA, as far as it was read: TGTGCCAGTAGTATTCTGCGGGGCACTAGCGACTATGGT. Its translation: CASSILRGTSDYG. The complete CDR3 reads CASSILRGTSDYGQYF.

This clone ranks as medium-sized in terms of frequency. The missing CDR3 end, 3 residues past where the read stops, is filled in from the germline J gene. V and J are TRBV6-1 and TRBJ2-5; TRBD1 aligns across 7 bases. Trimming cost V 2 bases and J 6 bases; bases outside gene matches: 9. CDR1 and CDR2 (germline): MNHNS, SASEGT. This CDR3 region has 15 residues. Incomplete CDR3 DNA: TGTGCCAGCAGTGAATCGTGGGACAGAACCAAGACC. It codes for CASSESWDRTKT. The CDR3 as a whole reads CASSESWDRTKTQYF.

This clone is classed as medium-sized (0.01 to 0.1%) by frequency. CDR3 sequence reads: CASSLDSGGADTQYF. The CDR3 DNA, read in part, is TGTGCCAGCAGCTTGGATAGCGGGGGGGCGGATACG. The genes are TRBV7-2 and TRBJ2-3; 11 nucleotides line up with TRBD2. The read terminates 3 residues ahead of where the CDR3 ends, so the germline J gene completes it. CDR1 SGHTA and CDR2 FQGNSA come from the germline V gene. V dropped 3 bases and J dropped 6; count of bases not matched to a gene: 5. This CDR3 has 15 residues.

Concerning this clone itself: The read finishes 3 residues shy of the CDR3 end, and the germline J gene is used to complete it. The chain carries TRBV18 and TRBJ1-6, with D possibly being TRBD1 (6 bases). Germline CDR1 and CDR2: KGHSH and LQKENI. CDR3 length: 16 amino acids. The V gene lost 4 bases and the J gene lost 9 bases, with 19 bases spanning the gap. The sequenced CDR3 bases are TGTGCCAGCTCACAAGATCGACCCGTAGGGGGTTCACCC. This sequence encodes CASSQDRPVGGSP. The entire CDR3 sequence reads CASSQDRPVGGSPLHF.

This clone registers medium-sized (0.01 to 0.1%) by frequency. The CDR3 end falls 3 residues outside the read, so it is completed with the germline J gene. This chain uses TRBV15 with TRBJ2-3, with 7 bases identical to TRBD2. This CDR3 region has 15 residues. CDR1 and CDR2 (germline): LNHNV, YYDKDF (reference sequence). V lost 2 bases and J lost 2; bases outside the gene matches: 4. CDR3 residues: CATSRSGETTDTQYF. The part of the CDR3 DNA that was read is TGTGCCACCAGCAGAAGCGGGGAGACCACAGATACG.

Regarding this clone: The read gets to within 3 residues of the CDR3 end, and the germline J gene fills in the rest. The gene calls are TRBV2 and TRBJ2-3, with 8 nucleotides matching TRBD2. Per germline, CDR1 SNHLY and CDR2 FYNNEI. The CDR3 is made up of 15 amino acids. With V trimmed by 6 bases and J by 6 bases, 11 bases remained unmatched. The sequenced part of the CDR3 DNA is TGTGCCAGCAGGGATCTAGCGGGCGCAGGGGATACG. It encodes CASRDLAGAGDT. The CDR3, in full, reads CASRDLAGAGDTQYF. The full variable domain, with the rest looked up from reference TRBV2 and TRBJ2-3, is EPEVTQTPSHQVTQMGQEVILRCVPISNHLYFYWYRQILGQKVEFLVSFYNNEISEKSEIFDDQFSVERPDGSNFTLKIRSTKLEDSAMYFCASRDLAGAGDTQYFGPGTRLTVL.